One sample yielded the 5 T cell receptor beta chains listed below, sequenced in a study of blood T cell repertoires in COVID-19. Method: immunoSEQ multiplex PCR; TCRdb's copy keeps in-frame clones and lacks some. This table has 250,000 to 300,000 clones, approximately 90% appearing once. Sequenced: PBMCs or T cells enriched from blood (not recorded which). The source is a human donor in a cohort exposed to, infected with or recovered from COVID-19 (not recorded which). The donor label of this sample is uncertain.

The J gene is TRBJ1-5, the V gene TRBV24-1; D not resolved. With 12 bases removed from V and 1 base from J, the gap between germline ends came to 9 bases. Germline values: CDR1 KGHDR, CDR2 SFDVKD. The length of the CDR3 is 12 residues. CDR3 nucleotide sequence: TGTGCCTCTGAGATAAGCAATCAGCCCCAGCATTTT. Its translation is CASEISNQPQHF.

This rearrangement joins TRBV7-8 to TRBJ2-7, with D possibly TRBD2 on 5 matching bases. CDR1 SGHVS and CDR2 FQNEAQ come from the germline V gene. The CDR3 is 14 residues long. The V end was cut by 9 bases, the J end by 5 bases, with 20 bases between. The DNA for the CDR3 is TGTGCCAGTGGCGGCGGGCTATTAGGCCACGAGCAGTACTTC. Residues: CASGGGLLGHEQYF.

The rearrangement joins TRBV7-6 to TRBJ2-3; 10 bases are a match to TRBD2. Germline V CDR1 and CDR2: SGHVS, FNYEAQ. Germline trimming cut 5 bases from V and 4 bases from J; bases unmatched to any gene: 15. The CDR3 extends over 18 amino acids. CDR3 residues: CASSAWGSGGAIADTQYF. In nucleotides, the CDR3 is TGTGCCAGCAGCGCCTGGGGCAGCGGGGGGGCAATTGCAGATACGCAGTATTTT.

The chain couples TRBV5-1 to TRBJ2-1; TRBD2 matches at 10 bases. The junction had 8 bases not matched to a gene; V was cut back by 4 bases and J by 7 bases. This CDR3 contains 15 residues. CDR1 is SGHRS and CDR2 is YFSETQ in the germline V gene. Here the CDR3 DNA reads TGCGCCAGCAGCCTTAGCGGGGGGCTTAGGAATGAGCAGTTCTTC. Its translation is CASSLSGGLRNEQFF. Full variable domain (missing parts from reference TRBV5-1 and TRBJ2-1): KAGVTQTPRYLIKTRGQQVTLSCSPISGHRSVSWYQQTPGQGLQFLFEYFSETQRNKGNFPGRFSGRQFSNSRSEMNVSTLELGDSALYLCASSLSGGLRNEQFFGPGTRLTVL.

The genes are TRBV29-1 and TRBJ1-1, with a weak D call TRBD1 (6 bases). CDR3 length: 14 residues. Trimming stripped 7 bases from V and 1 base from J, with 16 bases between. Germline V lookup: CDR1 SQVTM, CDR2 ANQGSEA. CDR3 sequence: CSADGLTGNTEAFF. The CDR3 bases are TGCAGCGCCGACGGCCTGACAGGGAACACTGAAGCTTTCTTT.